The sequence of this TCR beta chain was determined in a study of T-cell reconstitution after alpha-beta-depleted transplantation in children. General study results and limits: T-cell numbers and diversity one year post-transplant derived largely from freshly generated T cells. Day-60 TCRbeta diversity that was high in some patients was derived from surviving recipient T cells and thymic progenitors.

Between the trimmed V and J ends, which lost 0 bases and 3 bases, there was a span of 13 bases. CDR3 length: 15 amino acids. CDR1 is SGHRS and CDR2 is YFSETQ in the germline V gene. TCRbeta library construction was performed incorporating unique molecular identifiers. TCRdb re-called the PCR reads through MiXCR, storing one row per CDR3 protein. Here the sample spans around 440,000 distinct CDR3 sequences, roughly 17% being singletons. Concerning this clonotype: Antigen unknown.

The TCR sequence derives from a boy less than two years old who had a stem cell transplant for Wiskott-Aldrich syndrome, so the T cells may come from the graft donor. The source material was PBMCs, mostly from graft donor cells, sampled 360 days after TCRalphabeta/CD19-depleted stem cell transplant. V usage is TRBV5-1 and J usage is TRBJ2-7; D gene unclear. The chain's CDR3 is CASSLATQRGYEQYF. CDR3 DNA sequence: TGCGCCAGCAGCTTGGCCACACAGAGAGGCTACGAGCAGTACTTC. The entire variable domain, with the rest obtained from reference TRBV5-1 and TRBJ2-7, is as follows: KAGVTQTPRYLIKTRGQQVTLSCSPISGHRSVSWYQQTPGQGLQFLFEYFSETQRNKGNFPGRFSGRQFSNSRSEMNVSTLELGDSALYLCASSLATQRGYEQYFGPGTRLTVT.